This record looks at one T cell receptor (beta chain) sequence and its context. Its antigen is unidentified. The data were taken from a study of T cell repertoires in cytomegalovirus infection. TCRdb called the reads again in MiXCR, with one record for every CDR3 protein. This table holds 80,000 to 90,000 distinct CDR3 sequences, about 44% found once. The specimen comprised CD8+ T cells from cultured PBMCs, sampled from culture after CMV antigen stimulation. The receptor comes from a human donor in good health (CMV status not recorded). Some clones in this sample may be carry-over from other donors' samples.

CDR3 nucleotides: TGCAGTGCTAACAGCAGGAGGGTTAGCACAGATACGCAGTATTTT. The encoded protein is CSANSRRVSTDTQYF. This sequence joins TRBV20-1 and TRBJ2-3; D perhaps matches TRBD2 (6 bases). This CDR3 has 15 residues. Germline assignment: CDR1 DFQATT and CDR2 SNEGSKA (reference sequence). With 4 bases removed from V and 0 bases from J, the gap between germline ends came to 14 bases.